The 25 T cell receptor beta chains in this list originate from one sample, sequenced in a study of T-cell reconstitution after alpha-beta-depleted transplantation in children. Preparation of the TCRbeta library was carried out with unique molecular identifiers. TCRdb re-called the PCR reads through MiXCR, storing one row per CDR3 protein. The sample yields 280,000 or so distinct CDR3 sequences, 11% seen once. The sequences come from peripheral blood, collected 180 days after TCRalphabeta/CD19-depleted stem cell transplant. The receptors were sampled from a male patient between 2 and 15 years old who had a stem cell transplant for chronic granulomatous disease, so the T cells may come from the graft donor.

This clonotype was counted only a few times. This chain uses TRBV3-1 with TRBJ2-1; TRBD1 might be the D (7 bases). The V gene lost 4 bases and the J gene lost 12 bases, with 16 bases spanning the gap. The CDR3 spans 13 residues. Germline V gives CDR1 LGHDT, CDR2 YNNKEL (reference sequence). CDR3 region: CASSPMQGGRQFF. CDR3 coding DNA: TGTGCCAGCAGCCCTATGCAGGGGGGAAGGCAGTTCTTC.

This clonotype was seen repeatedly, ten times or more. This chain joins TRBV7-2 and TRBJ2-5, with 12 bases matching TRBD2. V trimming: 5 bases; J trimming: 1 base; junction bases outside the gene matches: 5. The V gene's germline CDR1 is SGHTA and CDR2 FQGNSA. The CDR3 totals 16 residues. The CDR3 bases are TGTGCCAGCAGCCTTTCGACTAGCGGGGGCCAAGAGACCCAGTACTTC. Translation gives CASSLSTSGGQETQYF. Variable domain in full (rest from reference TRBV7-2 and TRBJ2-5): GAGVSQSPSNKVTEKGKDVELRCDPISGHTALYWYRQSLGQGLEFLIYFQGNSAPDKSGLPSDRFSAERTGGSVSTLTIQRTQQEDSAVYLCASSLSTSGGQETQYFGPGTRLLVL.

This clonotype was recorded many times. This CDR3 reads CASSPSGSNGYEQYF. In nucleotides, the CDR3 is TGTGCCAGCAGCCCCTCCGGGAGCAATGGGTACGAGCAGTACTTC. The chain links TRBV12-3 or TRBV12-4 to TRBJ2-7; D perhaps matches TRBD2 (6 bases). The CDR3 covers 15 residues. V was trimmed by 6 bases and J by 4 bases, leaving 19 bases between them.

This clonotype was picked up a small number of times. This chain uses TRBV10-2 with TRBJ1-5; D remains ambiguous. V was clipped by 0 bases and J by 3 bases, with 6 bases between them. Germline V lookup: CDR1 WSHSY, CDR2 SAAADI. This CDR3 is built from 14 residues. The CDR3 here is CASSESSTNQPQHF. Here the CDR3 DNA reads TGCGCCAGCAGTGAGTCTTCCACCAATCAGCCCCAGCATTTT.

This clonotype has a count of ten or more. CDR3 sequence: CASSPPGGLAEGIGTGELFF. The CDR3 DNA reads as TGCGCCAGCAGCCCTCCGGGGGGCCTAGCGGAGGGGATTGGCACCGGGGAGCTGTTTTTT. The V gene is TRBV4-3, the J gene TRBJ2-2, with a tentative D call TRBD2 (7 bases). V was trimmed by 4 bases and J by 4 bases, leaving 28 bases between them. The CDR3 has 20 residues. Germline V gives CDR1 LGHNA, CDR2 YSLEER.

In this sample, this clonotype turned up a few times. This chain connects TRBV18 to TRBJ2-3; 8 bases agree with TRBD1. The CDR3 is made up of 13 amino acids. V lost 5 bases and J lost 4; bases outside the gene matches: 2. Germline loops: CDR1 KGHSH, CDR2 LQKENI. This chain's CDR3 is CASSSGGADTQYF. The CDR3 DNA is TGTGCCAGCTCATCAGGGGGCGCAGATACGCAGTATTTT. Based on the CDR3 plus reference TRBV18 and TRBJ2-3, the full variable domain is NAGVMQNPRHLVRRRGQEARLRCSPMKGHSHVYWYRQLPEEGLKFMVYLQKENIIDESGMPKERFSAEFPKEGPSILRIQQVVRGDSAAYFCASSSGGADTQYFGPGTRLTVL.

The chain links TRBV3-1 to TRBJ2-1; 9 nucleotides agree with TRBD2. The CDR3 totals 17 residues. The V gene end was trimmed by 0 bases and the J gene end by 7 bases; junction bases not matched to a gene: 10. Germline CDR1 LGHDT, CDR2 YNNKEL (reference sequence). In nucleotides, the CDR3 is TGTGCCAGCAGCCAAGATAGGCCTAGCGGGAAGGGGAATGAGCAGTTCTTC. This translates into CASSQDRPSGKGNEQFF.

As regards this clonotype: Just one base apart from a much larger clone, this may be a read error. The chain couples TRBV5-6 to TRBJ1-1; TRBD1 is a possible D gene (6 bases). The CDR3 covers 13 residues. V lost 4 bases to trimming and J lost 8 bases, with 15 bases between them. Germline V gene sequence: CDR1 SGHDT, CDR2 YYEEEE. The chain's CDR3 is CASSDPCGQEAFF. As DNA, the CDR3 is TGTGCCAGCAGCGACCCGTGTGGACAGGAAGCTTTCTTT.

This clonotype was recorded a few times. The chain combines TRBV6-1 with TRBJ2-4; TRBD1 is a possible D gene (6 bases). Germline-derived CDR1 and CDR2 are MNHNS and SASEGT. This CDR3 spans 13 amino acids. The germline V and J ends were trimmed by 3 bases and 6 bases, with 9 bases remaining between them. The CDR3 DNA reads as TGTGCCAGCAGTGAGACAGGCCTAAACATTCAGTACTTC. Translating it yields CASSETGLNIQYF.

Comments on this clonotype: Just one base apart from a much larger clone, this may be a read error. V and J are TRBV3-1 and TRBJ2-7; D may match TRBD1 or TRBD2 (5 bases each). CDR1 and CDR2 from the germline V gene are LGHDT and YNNKEL (reference sequence). CDR3 length: 16 residues. Here the CDR3 reads CATSQVSLGLRGEQYF. The CDR3, as DNA: TGTGCCACCAGCCAAGTTTCTTTAGGTCTGAGGGGCGAGCAGTACTTC.

This clonotype showed up many times. The chain joins TRBV14 to TRBJ2-4, with 7 nucleotides matching TRBD2. V lost 0 bases to trimming and J lost 7 bases; unmatched junction nucleotides: 18. Germline CDR1 and CDR2: SGHDN and FVKESK. The CDR3 covers 19 residues. CDR3 protein: CASSQEYGLADRSWNIQYF. The CDR3, as DNA: TGTGCCAGCAGCCAAGAATATGGCCTAGCGGACCGATCTTGGAACATTCAGTACTTC.

This clonotype occurred many times. The V and J genes are TRBV4-3 and TRBJ1-2; tentatively, D is TRBD1 (6 bases). V was shortened by 2 bases and J by 2 bases, with 15 bases between the two germline ends. Germline V lookup: CDR1 LGHNA, CDR2 YSLEER. CDR3 length equals 16 residues. The CDR3 loop is CASSQTWGGANYGYTF. As DNA, the CDR3 is TGCGCCAGCAGCCAAACGTGGGGGGGGGCGAACTATGGCTACACCTTC.

This clonotype appeared many times. The gene calls are TRBV7-9 and TRBJ2-1, with a tentative D call TRBD1 (5 bases). V was shortened by 1 base and J by 3 bases, with 13 bases between the two germline ends. This CDR3 is built from 16 residues. Germline CDR1 is SEHNR and CDR2 is FQNEAQ (reference sequence). DNA of the CDR3: TGTGCCAGCAGCTTAGGCCCCCAGGGCCGCTACAATGAGCAGTTCTTC. It specifies CASSLGPQGRYNEQFF.

This clonotype was recorded many times. The chain couples TRBV12-3 or TRBV12-4 to TRBJ2-1; 8 bases match TRBD2. CDR3 size: 14 residues. Trimming took 6 bases from V and 7 from J; bases not matched to a gene: 8. The CDR3 reads CASSPGLGMNEQFF. The CDR3 DNA reads as TGTGCCAGCAGCCCGGGACTAGGAATGAATGAGCAGTTCTTC.

This clonotype was picked up many times. The chain employs TRBV7-2 and TRBJ1-5; D is possibly TRBD1 (5 bases). V was cut by 5 bases and J by 6 bases, with 11 bases left in between. This CDR3 has 13 residues. Germline loops: CDR1 SGHTA, CDR2 FQGNSA. CDR3 coding DNA: TGTGCCAGCAGCACCAGGGCGGGTCAGCCCCAGCATTTT. Protein product: CASSTRAGQPQHF. The whole variable domain, remainder taken from reference TRBV7-2 and TRBJ1-5, is GAGVSQSPSNKVTEKGKDVELRCDPISGHTALYWYRQSLGQGLEFLIYFQGNSAPDKSGLPSDRFSAERTGGSVSTLTIQRTQQEDSAVYLCASSTRAGQPQHFGDGTRLSIL.

The sample holds many counts of this clonotype. This chain uses TRBV5-4 with TRBJ2-7; D gene uncertain. V lost 1 base to trimming and J lost 0 bases, with 8 bases between them. The germline CDR1 and CDR2 sequences are SGHNT and YYREEE (reference sequence). This CDR3 has 14 amino acids. Here the CDR3 reads CASSLLPSSYEQYF. The CDR3 nucleotides are TGTGCCAGCAGCTTGTTGCCGAGCTCCTACGAGCAGTACTTC.

This clonotype was detected ten times or more. V is TRBV20-1 and J is TRBJ2-7; TRBD1 agrees at 8 bases. V dropped 3 bases and J dropped 2; count of bases not matched to a gene: 6. CDR3 length: 14 residues. From germline, CDR1 is DFQATT and CDR2 SNEGSKA (reference sequence). The CDR3: CSARRRDRTYEQYF. As DNA, the CDR3 is TGCAGTGCTAGGCGAAGGGACAGGACCTACGAGCAGTACTTC.

This clonotype was detected ten times or more. The chain is built from TRBV5-1 and TRBJ2-3; D perhaps matches TRBD2 (5 bases). This CDR3 is 14 amino acids long. Germline CDR1 reads SGHRS; CDR2 reads YFSETQ. The V gene lost 8 bases and the J gene lost 2 bases, with 15 bases spanning the gap. The CDR3 spells CASHADSLTDTQYF. The CDR3 coding sequence is TGCGCCAGTCATGCGGACTCGCTCACAGATACGCAGTATTTT.

This clonotype came up many times. The rearrangement joins TRBV10-3 to TRBJ2-2; D is perhaps TRBD1 (5 bases). The V gene lost 7 bases and the J gene lost 6 bases, with 12 bases spanning the gap. The CDR3 has 13 residues. Germline CDR1 ENHRY, CDR2 SYGVKD. CDR3 bases: TGTGCCATCATATCAGGGTGGCCCGGGGAGCTGTTTTTT. It codes for CAIISGWPGELFF.

This clonotype was counted at least ten times. This chain connects TRBV10-3 to TRBJ2-7; D unresolved. V lost 6 bases, J lost 5 bases, and 11 bases lay in between. The germline CDR1 and CDR2 sequences are ENHRY and SYGVKD. This CDR3 spans 12 amino acids. The CDR3 reads CAIRSGNHEQYF. The CDR3 bases are TGTGCCATCAGATCAGGTAACCACGAGCAGTACTTC.

In this sample, this clonotype turned up many times. V gene TRBV20-1 combines with J gene TRBJ2-7; 9 positions match TRBD2. Germline CDR1 is DFQATT and CDR2 is SNEGSKA (reference sequence). CDR3 length equals 14 residues. V lost 4 bases, J lost 6 bases, and 10 bases stayed unmatched. The CDR3: CSANPRGLAPEQYF. The CDR3 DNA sequence: TGCAGTGCTAATCCGAGGGGACTAGCACCCGAGCAGTACTTC.

This clonotype was detected ten times or more. The chain uses TRBV11-2 and TRBJ2-5, with 9 bases that match TRBD2. CDR3 size: 18 residues. The ends lost 0 bases at V and 7 bases at J; junction bases unmatched: 15. CDR1 SGHAT and CDR2 FQNNGV come from the germline V gene. CDR3 sequence reads: CASSLEWLAGASQWTQYF. The CDR3 DNA is TGTGCCAGCAGCTTAGAATGGTTAGCGGGGGCCTCACAGTGGACCCAGTACTTC.

This clonotype was observed at least ten times. The rearrangement uses TRBV5-1 and TRBJ2-3, with no clear D. The CDR3 is made up of 15 amino acids. The germline CDR1 and CDR2 sequences are SGHRS and YFSETQ. Trimming stripped 0 bases from V and 7 bases from J, with 15 bases between. In nucleotides, the CDR3 is TGCGCCAGCAGCTTGGATTCAGGCGGTTGGTATACGCAGTATTTT. Translation: CASSLDSGGWYTQYF. The entire variable domain, with the rest obtained from reference TRBV5-1 and TRBJ2-3, is as follows: KAGVTQTPRYLIKTRGQQVTLSCSPISGHRSVSWYQQTPGQGLQFLFEYFSETQRNKGNFPGRFSGRQFSNSRSEMNVSTLELGDSALYLCASSLDSGGWYTQYFGPGTRLTVL.

Ten or more counts support this clonotype. This chain links TRBV20-1 with TRBJ2-5; D perhaps matches TRBD2 (7 bases). Per germline, CDR1 DFQATT and CDR2 SNEGSKA (reference sequence). The V end was cut by 3 bases, the J end by 7 bases, with 15 bases between. This CDR3 has 13 amino acids. CDR3 amino acids: CSARAGARGTQYF. For the CDR3, the DNA is TGCAGTGCTAGGGCGGGGGCCAGAGGGACCCAGTACTTC.

This clonotype was recorded many times. The chain joins TRBV19 to TRBJ1-1; maybe TRBD1 (6 bases). This CDR3 contains 14 residues. The ends were cut back, 2 bases at V and 1 base at J, with 8 bases in the middle. Germline-derived CDR1 and CDR2 are LNHDA and SQIVND (reference sequence). CDR3 nucleotides: TGTGCCAGTAGTATAAAACAGGGGAACACTGAAGCTTTCTTT. This gives the protein CASSIKQGNTEAFF.